This TCR beta chain was retrieved from a study of T cells in Graves' hyperthyroidism and ophthalmopathy. Amplified TCR beta CDR3 regions derived from RNA transcripts. The HTBI set primed first-round TCR CDR3 RT-PCR. TCRdb called the multiplex PCR reads again in MiXCR, with one record for every CDR3 protein. The data hold about 640,000 distinct CDR3 sequences, with around 13% observed a single time. Exclusion criteria comprised uncontrolled infection, other autoimmune disease, pregnancy or lactation. Fresh peripheral blood, approximately 10 ml, yielded the PBMCs. Study results and limitations: Among clonotypes expanded in thyroid above 0.001, most were also found in blood.

This clonotype was seen more than once but under ten times. Antigen: not known. This may stem from a read error, because a much larger clone lies one nucleotide away. The CDR3 runs 15 residues. With 1 base removed from V and 4 bases from J, the gap between germline ends came to 14 bases. Germline V gene lookup returns CDR1 SGHTA and CDR2 FQGNSA. The TCR sequence derives from a woman between 50 and 59 years old with Graves' ophthalmopathy. Input material: blood. This chain links TRBV7-2 with TRBJ2-7; D remains unclear. CDR3 amino acids: CASSLVAEKIYEQYF. CDR3 bases: TGTGCCAGCAGCTTAGTTGCAGAGAAGATTTACGAGCAGTACTTC.